This T cell receptor beta chain originates from a study of T-cell memory formation after mild COVID-19. Study-level findings and limits: Day 15 to 85 contractors were CD4/CD8 balanced; later expanders leaned CD4+. Shrinking CD4+ clones were chiefly CM and EM; CD8+ ones were chiefly EMRA.

Per germline, CDR1 MNHEY and CDR2 SVGAGI. The CDR3 totals 14 residues. The germline V and J ends were trimmed by 6 bases and 3 bases, with 11 bases remaining between them. About this clonotype itself: Its antigen remains unknown.

TCRdb passed the 5' RACE reads through MiXCR, listing each CDR3 protein once. The data show 350,000 to 500,000 distinct CDR3 sequences, under 25% seen once. The chain recombines TRBV6-5 with TRBJ1-4; TRBD1 might be the D (5 bases). The receptor's source is an adult woman who had mild COVID-19 (a few samples of this study predate the infection). Cell type and time point are not known. The sample was PBMCs or a T cell subset sorted from them (not recorded which). CDR3 DNA: TGTGCCAGCAGGAGGGGTTCGGCTAATGAAAAACTGTTTTTT. The encoded protein is CASRRGSANEKLFF.